This TCR beta chain was captured in a study of regulatory T cells in long-lasting Graves disease. Notes on the study in general: Relative to new patients (966), persistent patients exhibited greater sharing of public clonotypes (approximately 2,700). Accuracy may have been reduced by the small sample size. TRBV28, TRBJ1-2 and TRBJ2-5 emerged as the favored segments in persistent disease.

CDR3 regions were amplified by Arm-PCR using iRepertoire HTBI primers to build TCR beta libraries. MiXCR, run by TCRdb on the multiplex PCR reads, gives a single entry per CDR3 protein. The sample includes 550,000 to 650,000 distinct CDR3 sequences, approximately 16% of them seen just once. This clonotype was counted many times. Its target is unknown. Specified time point: newly diagnosed GD, antithyroid drugs for less than 3 months. RNA extracted from PBMCs served as the sequencing template. This CDR3 has 17 amino acids. The germline V gene has CDR1 MNHEY and CDR2 SVGAGI. V lost 0 bases, J lost 4 bases, and 16 bases lay in between. The same data also contributed to another study, on T cells in Graves' hyperthyroidism and ophthalmopathy. That work adds: Stability of Graves' hyperthyroidism was defined as absent ophthalmopathy progression within 18 months.

This receptor was obtained from a man younger than 35 with Graves disease. The sample consisted of peripheral blood mononuclear cells (PBMCs), taken at new diagnosis, from a patient treated with antithyroid drugs. The chain joins TRBV6-5 to TRBJ1-5, with D maybe TRBD1 (6 bases). CDR3 nucleotide sequence: TGTGCCAGCAGTTACTCTGCTCCAGGGGAACCTAATCAGCCCCAGCATTTT. This gives the protein CASSYSAPGEPNQPQHF.